This TCR beta chain was profiled in a study of shared clonotypes between healthy human individuals. Overall study results and limits: On the whole, naive subsets had larger estimated richness than memory subsets had.

With 0 bases removed from V and 0 bases from J, the gap between germline ends came to 10 bases. Germline V gene data show CDR1 as SGDLS and CDR2 as YYNGEE. The CDR3 runs 16 residues. A note on this clone: Its cognate antigen is unknown.

This table comes from immunoSEQ multiplex PCR, and its TCRdb copy is limited to in-frame clones, with some not included. The sample carries millions of clones, approximately 93% recorded once. The origin of this receptor is a man aged 18 to 30 in good health. Some clones in this sample may be carry-over from other donors' samples. Sequenced: naive CD4+ T cells from PBMCs. Subset of the sample: CD45RA+ positively selected. V usage is TRBV9 and J usage is TRBJ1-3; a weak D match, TRBD1 (5 bases). The chain's CDR3 is CASSVDRGASGNTIYF. CDR3 DNA sequence: TGTGCCAGCAGCGTAGATCGGGGCGCCTCTGGAAACACCATATATTTT.